This T cell receptor beta chain came from a study of T cell repertoires in cytomegalovirus infection. TCRdb ran MiXCR on the reads and lists one entry per CDR3 protein. The sample carries hundreds of thousands of distinct CDR3 sequences, around 30% recorded once. As to this clonotype: Its target is not known.

V was clipped by 0 bases and J by 6 bases, with 9 bases between them. The CDR3 is 14 residues long. Germline V gene sequence: CDR1 LGHNA, CDR2 YSLEER. This sequence originates from a human donor in good health (CMV status not recorded). Some clones in this sample may be carry-over from other donors' samples. The chain combines TRBV4-3 with TRBJ1-5; D is possibly TRBD1 (6 bases). The sample was cultured CD8+ T cells from PBMCs, taken from culture after CMV antigen stimulation. The CDR3 region has the DNA TGCGCCAGCAGCCAAGATCGGGGGGCTCAGCCCCAGCATTTT. Protein product: CASSQDRGAQPQHF.